The present TCR beta chain was sequenced within a study of T cell responses to AZD1222 COVID-19 vaccine. Study information: Pooled samples include second doses given at about 4 or 12 weeks.

The study, taken as a whole, reports: Only a handful of people who got AZD1222 tested seropositive at baseline. Repertoire samples came only from after the peak T cell response.

The CDR3 length is 12 residues. The V gene lost 6 bases and the J gene lost 6 bases, with 9 bases spanning the gap. Comments on this clone: The antigen remains unidentified.

Produced via immunoSEQ multiplex PCR; TCRdb's table is partial and in-frame only. The data show 100,000 to 150,000 clones, with less than 95% seen just once and around 6.9% held by the top ten. This receptor was taken from an adult in good health. The chain links TRBV12-3 or TRBV12-4 to TRBJ1-5; no clear D gene. Here the sequenced sample was peripheral blood, taken on day 0 of AZD1222 vaccination. Here the CDR3 DNA reads TGTGCCAGCAGCCCCCGGCGTCAGCCCCAGCATTTT. Translating it yields CASSPRRQPQHF.